A selection of T cell receptor beta chains follows, all from one sample in a study of T-cell memory formation after mild COVID-19. A single record per CDR3 protein comes from TCRdb applying MiXCR to the 5' RACE reads. The data show fewer than 300,000 distinct CDR3 sequences, over 15% seen once. Sequencing used PBMCs or a T cell subset sorted from them (not recorded which). The receptors stem from a man younger than 35 who had mild COVID-19 (a few samples of this study predate the infection). Cell type and time point are not known. Each CDR3 is given with its conserved first and last residue. The D gene is left open where the match is weak. For some rows the clone size is stated as once, few or many, or as a class when expanded; others skip it.

d_gene	abundance	v_gene	j_gene	CDR3nt	CDR3aa
.	many	TRBV7-2	TRBJ2-2	TGTGCCAGCAGCTTCGGGGGGGAGCTGTTTTTT	CASSFGGELFF
.	few	TRBV6-5	TRBJ1-3	TGTGCCAGCAGCGCCCGGACAGCCATTGCTGGAAACACCATATATTTT	CASSARTAIAGNTIYF
.	.	TRBV4-3	TRBJ2-3	TGCGCCAGCAGCCAAGACGACAGATTCACAGATACGCAGTATTTT	CASSQDDRFTDTQYF
TRBD1	few	TRBV6-5	TRBJ2-5	TGTGCCAGCAGTTACCGGACAGGAGGAGAGACCCAGTACTTC	CASSYRTGGETQYF
.	few	TRBV3-1	TRBJ2-7	TGTGCCAGCAGCCGAAAGGGGAACGAGCAGTACTTC	CASSRKGNEQYF
.	few	TRBV11-2	TRBJ2-2	TGTGCCAGCAGCTTAATCATGGATGGGGGTCGGATAGCCGGGGAGCTGTTTTTT	CASSLIMDGGRIAGELFF
.	many	TRBV5-1	TRBJ2-6	TGCGCCAGCAGCTTGTATCTGACAGGAGGCTCTGGGGCCAACGTCCTGACTTTC	CASSLYLTGGSGANVLTF
.	few	TRBV6-2/TRBV6-3	TRBJ1-6	TGTGCCAGCAGTACCCCTCTATCACCCCTCCACTTT	CASSTPLSPLHF
.	few	TRBV7-3	TRBJ1-2	TGTGCCAGCAGCCTACTCGAATTATATGGCTACACCTTC	CASSLLELYGYTF
.	many	TRBV12-3/TRBV12-4	TRBJ2-2	TGTGCCAGCAGTCGCAGGGACCCCGGGGAGCTGTTTTTT	CASSRRDPGELFF
.	.	TRBV15	TRBJ1-1	TGTGCCACCAGCCCCCGAAGGGGGGGTACCACTGAAGCTTTCTTT	CATSPRRGGTTEAFF
TRBD2	.	TRBV5-1	TRBJ2-3	TGCGCCAGCAGCATAAGACTAGCACCTGGGGATACGCAGTATTTT	CASSIRLAPGDTQYF
.	.	TRBV28	TRBJ2-2	TGTGCCAGCAGCCGGACTTACACCGGGGAGCTGTTTTTT	CASSRTYTGELFF
.	many	TRBV5-1	TRBJ1-1	TGCGCCAGCAGCTTGGAGGTGAACACTGAAGCTTTCTTT	CASSLEVNTEAFF
TRBD1	few	TRBV6-5	TRBJ2-5	TGTGCCAGCAGTTACCCTGGGACAGAAGAGACCCAGTACTTC	CASSYPGTEETQYF
.	.	TRBV4-3	TRBJ2-7	TGCGCCAGCAGCCAAGAATTAAACACCTACGAGCAGTACTTC	CASSQELNTYEQYF
TRBD2	.	TRBV9	TRBJ2-1	TGTGCCAGCAGCGTAGATGCGGGGGCCTACAATGAGCAGTTCTTC	CASSVDAGAYNEQFF
.	few	TRBV12-3/TRBV12-4	TRBJ1-1	TGTGCCAGCAGTTCGATACTTGGGGTCACTGAAGCTTTCTTT	CASSSILGVTEAFF
TRBD2	few	TRBV14	TRBJ2-2	TGTGCCAGCAGCCAACTAGCGGGGCAAGAAACCGGGGAGCTGTTTTTT	CASSQLAGQETGELFF
TRBD1	few	TRBV5-4	TRBJ2-5	TGTGCCAGCAGCTTGAAGACAGGGGGATCCCTCGATCGTACCTTC	CASSLKTGGSLDRTF
TRBD1	many	TRBV7-9	TRBJ2-2	TGTGCCAGCAGTTACGACAGGGACACCGGGGAGCTGTTTTTT	CASSYDRDTGELFF